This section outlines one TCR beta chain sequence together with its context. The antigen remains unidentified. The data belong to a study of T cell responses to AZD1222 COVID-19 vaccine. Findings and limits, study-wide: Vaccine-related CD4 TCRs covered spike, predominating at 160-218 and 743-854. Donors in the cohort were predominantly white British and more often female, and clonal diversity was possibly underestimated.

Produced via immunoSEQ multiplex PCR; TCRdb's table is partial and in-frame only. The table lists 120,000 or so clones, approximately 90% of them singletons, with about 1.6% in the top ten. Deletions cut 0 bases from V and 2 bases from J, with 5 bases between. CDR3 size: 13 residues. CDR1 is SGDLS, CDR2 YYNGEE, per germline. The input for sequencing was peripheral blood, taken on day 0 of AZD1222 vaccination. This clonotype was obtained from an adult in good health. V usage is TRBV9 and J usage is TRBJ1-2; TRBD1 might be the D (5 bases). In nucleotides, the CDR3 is TGTGCCAGCAGCGTAGGGGGGAACTATGGCTACACCTTC. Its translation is CASSVGGNYGYTF.